The rows below give T cell receptor beta chains drawn from one sample of a study of T cell repertoires in cytomegalovirus infection. TCRdb used MiXCR to reprocess the reads, holding one entry per CDR3 protein. The sample includes 100,000 to 150,000 distinct CDR3 sequences, 25% to 35% seen only once; the top ten take under 70%. No antigen is known for these receptors. Sequenced here: CD8+ T cells from cultured PBMCs, sampled from culture after CMV antigen stimulation. The receptor set was obtained from a human donor in good health (CMV status not recorded). Some clones in this sample may be carry-over from other donors' samples. Each CDR3 is given with its conserved first and last residue. Fields, in order: V gene, clone size, J gene, D gene, CDR3 DNA, CDR3 protein. A D gene is named only where the DNA matches it firmly. Clone size is stated in some rows and not others, as once, few, many or a class when expanded.

v_call: TRBV6-5; clone_size: few; j_call: TRBJ1-1; d_call: TRBD1; cdr3_nt: TGTGCCAGCAGACACCACAGGGGACACACTGAAGCTTTCTTT; cdr3_aa: CASRHHRGHTEAFF
v_call: TRBV20-1; clone_size: .; j_call: TRBJ1-5; d_call: TRBD1; cdr3_nt: TGCAGTGCCCACGGGACAGGGGGGGCCCTTTATCCCCAGCATTTT; cdr3_aa: CSAHGTGGALYPQHF
v_call: TRBV7-8; clone_size: .; j_call: TRBJ1-4; d_call: .; cdr3_nt: TGTGCCAGCAGCTTAAGGCACAGGCGGTTTAATGAAAAACTGTTTTTT; cdr3_aa: CASSLRHRRFNEKLFF
v_call: TRBV7-2; clone_size: few; j_call: TRBJ2-7; d_call: .; cdr3_nt: TGTGCCAGCAGCGCCTCGACTCAGGGCCGTGTGGACTTC; cdr3_aa: CASSASTQGRVDF
v_call: TRBV19; clone_size: .; j_call: TRBJ1-6; d_call: .; cdr3_nt: TGTGCCAGTAGTCCCTCTCTGGGGAGTTATAATTCACCCCTCCACTTT; cdr3_aa: CASSPSLGSYNSPLHF
v_call: TRBV4-1; clone_size: .; j_call: TRBJ1-6; d_call: .; cdr3_nt: TGCGCCAGCAGCCAAGCGGGTGGAGACGGTTCACCCCTCCACTTT; cdr3_aa: CASSQAGGDGSPLHF
v_call: TRBV12-3/TRBV12-4; clone_size: .; j_call: TRBJ2-1; d_call: TRBD2; cdr3_nt: TGTGCCAGCAGACCTAGCGGGGGGGCTTACAATGAGAAGTTCTTC; cdr3_aa: CASRPSGGAYNEKFF
v_call: TRBV20-1; clone_size: .; j_call: TRBJ1-5; d_call: TRBD1; cdr3_nt: TGCAGTGCTTACGAGGACAGGGCCCCCAATCAGCCCCAGCATTTT; cdr3_aa: CSAYEDRAPNQPQHF
v_call: TRBV6-6; clone_size: .; j_call: TRBJ2-7; d_call: TRBD1; cdr3_nt: TGTGCCAGCAGTTCCCAAAACCCCGGGACAGACGACGAGCAGTACTTC; cdr3_aa: CASSSQNPGTDDEQYF
v_call: TRBV6-2/TRBV6-3; clone_size: few; j_call: TRBJ2-7; d_call: .; cdr3_nt: TGTGCCAGCCAACACAGGAGCTACGAGCAGTACTTC; cdr3_aa: CASQHRSYEQYF
v_call: TRBV5-5; clone_size: few; j_call: TRBJ2-2; d_call: TRBD1; cdr3_nt: TGTGCCAGCAGCTTGGTATGGGTCGTCTACAGGGGTTTCGGCGGGGAGCTGTTTTTT; cdr3_aa: CASSLVWVVYRGFGGELFF
v_call: TRBV10-3; clone_size: .; j_call: TRBJ2-7; d_call: TRBD2; cdr3_nt: TGTGCCATCAGTGTTACAAGCGGGGGTTCCTACGAGCAGTACTTC; cdr3_aa: CAISVTSGGSYEQYF
v_call: TRBV5-4; clone_size: few; j_call: TRBJ2-1; d_call: TRBD1; cdr3_nt: TGTGCCAGCAGCTTCACCGGGACAGGGAGACACAATGAGCAGTTCTTC; cdr3_aa: CASSFTGTGRHNEQFF
v_call: TRBV2; clone_size: few; j_call: TRBJ1-1; d_call: TRBD1; cdr3_nt: TGTGCCAGCAGAACGGGACAGGGGTGGACGGAAGCTTTCTTT; cdr3_aa: CASRTGQGWTEAFF
v_call: TRBV28; clone_size: .; j_call: TRBJ1-5; d_call: .; cdr3_nt: TGTGCCAGCAGTTTACTTCCCGGTTGGCCCCAGCATTTT; cdr3_aa: CASSLLPGWPQHF
v_call: TRBV12-5; clone_size: .; j_call: TRBJ2-1; d_call: .; cdr3_nt: TGTGCTAGTCTATACCCTCCGAATGAGCAGTTCTTC; cdr3_aa: CASLYPPNEQFF
v_call: TRBV7-6; clone_size: .; j_call: TRBJ2-1; d_call: .; cdr3_nt: TGTGCCAGCAGCTTAGCGGGCGGGGAGCAGTTCTTC; cdr3_aa: CASSLAGGEQFF
v_call: TRBV4-3; clone_size: few; j_call: TRBJ2-1; d_call: .; cdr3_nt: TGCGCCAGCAGCCAAGATATGACCTCCTACAATGAGCAGTTCTTC; cdr3_aa: CASSQDMTSYNEQFF
v_call: TRBV19; clone_size: few; j_call: TRBJ1-5; d_call: .; cdr3_nt: TGTGCCAGTAGTACCCGGACCAATCAGCCCCAGCATTTT; cdr3_aa: CASSTRTNQPQHF
v_call: TRBV7-8; clone_size: .; j_call: TRBJ2-5; d_call: TRBD1; cdr3_nt: TGTGCCAGAAGCTTAGTAACAGGGGGCCTGGTGGAGACCCAGTACTTC; cdr3_aa: CARSLVTGGLVETQYF
v_call: TRBV2; clone_size: .; j_call: TRBJ1-6; d_call: .; cdr3_nt: TGTGCCAGCAGAGTGCCGGGACGCCAGAATTCACCCCTCCACTTT; cdr3_aa: CASRVPGRQNSPLHF
v_call: TRBV7-9; clone_size: many; j_call: TRBJ1-2; d_call: TRBD1; cdr3_nt: TGTGCCAGCAGCTCTGGGACAGGGAACAGTTTCGGCTACACCTTC; cdr3_aa: CASSSGTGNSFGYTF
v_call: TRBV27; clone_size: few; j_call: TRBJ2-3; d_call: .; cdr3_nt: TGTGCCAGCAGTTCAGGGCCCAGATACACAGATACGCAGTATTTT; cdr3_aa: CASSSGPRYTDTQYF
v_call: TRBV7-2; clone_size: few; j_call: TRBJ2-7; d_call: TRBD2; cdr3_nt: TGTGCCAGCAGCTACTCTAGCGGGGGGGTGCTCGAGCAGTACTTC; cdr3_aa: CASSYSSGGVLEQYF
v_call: TRBV15; clone_size: few; j_call: TRBJ2-1; d_call: TRBD1; cdr3_nt: TGTGCCACCAGCAGGAAAACCGGGACAGGGGACAATGAGCAGTTCTTC; cdr3_aa: CATSRKTGTGDNEQFF
v_call: TRBV7-8; clone_size: many; j_call: TRBJ1-2; d_call: .; cdr3_nt: TGTGCCAGCAGCTTATCGCTGGGACCGAACAACTATGGCTACACCTTC; cdr3_aa: CASSLSLGPNNYGYTF
v_call: TRBV7-2; clone_size: .; j_call: TRBJ1-6; d_call: .; cdr3_nt: TGTGCCAGCAACTTAGGTCGGGATTCACCCCTCCACTTT; cdr3_aa: CASNLGRDSPLHF
v_call: TRBV7-6; clone_size: few; j_call: TRBJ2-6; d_call: .; cdr3_nt: TGTGCCACCAGCGGGTCAGGGCCTGGGGCCAACGTCCTGACTTTC; cdr3_aa: CATSGSGPGANVLTF
v_call: TRBV12-3/TRBV12-4; clone_size: .; j_call: TRBJ2-4; d_call: .; cdr3_nt: TGTGCCAGCAGTTCCACGACGGGGGGCGCTGTGTCCAAAAACATTCAGTACTTC; cdr3_aa: CASSSTTGGAVSKNIQYF
v_call: TRBV2; clone_size: few; j_call: TRBJ2-1; d_call: TRBD1; cdr3_nt: TGTGCCAGCAGTGAAAAACGACAGGGTGTAGGCAATGAGCAGTTCTTC; cdr3_aa: CASSEKRQGVGNEQFF
v_call: TRBV6-2/TRBV6-3; clone_size: .; j_call: TRBJ2-3; d_call: .; cdr3_nt: TGTGCCAGCATAAGCACGGGTGGGACAGATACGCAGTATTTT; cdr3_aa: CASISTGGTDTQYF
v_call: TRBV3-1; clone_size: few; j_call: TRBJ2-7; d_call: .; cdr3_nt: TGTGCCAGCAGCCATACCAGGCGACCGTCCTACGAGCAGTACTTC; cdr3_aa: CASSHTRRPSYEQYF
v_call: TRBV2; clone_size: many; j_call: TRBJ2-1; d_call: .; cdr3_nt: TGTGCCAGCAGGGTAGGACACCGGGGCAATGAGCAGTTCTTC; cdr3_aa: CASRVGHRGNEQFF
v_call: TRBV7-9; clone_size: .; j_call: TRBJ2-1; d_call: .; cdr3_nt: TGTGCCAGCAGCTTTTCGGTGGAGGGAAACAATGAGCAGTTCTTC; cdr3_aa: CASSFSVEGNNEQFF
v_call: TRBV7-9; clone_size: many; j_call: TRBJ2-7; d_call: TRBD2; cdr3_nt: TGTGCCAGCAGCAAAGTCGGCGGGGGGACAGAGCAGTACTTC; cdr3_aa: CASSKVGGGTEQYF
v_call: TRBV2; clone_size: .; j_call: TRBJ2-6; d_call: .; cdr3_nt: TGTGCCAGCAGGGTGGGGCGCTCTGGGGCCAACGTCCTGACTTTC; cdr3_aa: CASRVGRSGANVLTF
v_call: TRBV6-4; clone_size: few; j_call: TRBJ1-1; d_call: .; cdr3_nt: TGTGCCAGCAGGGTGAACGGTGGCACTGAAGCTTTCTTT; cdr3_aa: CASRVNGGTEAFF
v_call: TRBV7-8; clone_size: .; j_call: TRBJ2-3; d_call: .; cdr3_nt: TGTGCCAGCAGCTCATATAAGGGGGAGGCGGATACGCAGTATTTT; cdr3_aa: CASSSYKGEADTQYF
v_call: TRBV4-1; clone_size: .; j_call: TRBJ2-2; d_call: TRBD1; cdr3_nt: TGCGCCAGCAGCCAAGATCGTTTCCGGGACAGGGGATTCGGGGAGCTGTTTTTT; cdr3_aa: CASSQDRFRDRGFGELFF
v_call: TRBV19; clone_size: few; j_call: TRBJ1-5; d_call: .; cdr3_nt: TGTGCCAGTAGTTCCAGGGACGAAATAGGGCAGCCCCAGCATTTT; cdr3_aa: CASSSRDEIGQPQHF
v_call: TRBV7-6; clone_size: many; j_call: TRBJ1-4; d_call: .; cdr3_nt: TGTGCCAGCAGCTTAACAGACGAAAAACTGTTTTTT; cdr3_aa: CASSLTDEKLFF
v_call: TRBV25-1; clone_size: few; j_call: TRBJ2-3; d_call: .; cdr3_nt: TGTGCCAGCAGTGAGACGGTAGGGGAAGTCACAGATACGCAGTATTTT; cdr3_aa: CASSETVGEVTDTQYF
v_call: TRBV27; clone_size: few; j_call: TRBJ2-1; d_call: TRBD2; cdr3_nt: TGTGCCAGCAGTTTGGCCGTCGGGACTACGTACAATGAGCAGTTCTTC; cdr3_aa: CASSLAVGTTYNEQFF
v_call: TRBV12-3/TRBV12-4; clone_size: .; j_call: TRBJ2-1; d_call: TRBD2; cdr3_nt: TGTGCCAGCAGTTTATTAGCGGGGGGGAATAGCTACAATGAGCAGTTCTTC; cdr3_aa: CASSLLAGGNSYNEQFF
v_call: TRBV4-1; clone_size: .; j_call: TRBJ2-1; d_call: TRBD1; cdr3_nt: TGCGCCAGCAGTCGGGACAGCTACAATGAGCAGTTCTTC; cdr3_aa: CASSRDSYNEQFF
v_call: TRBV7-2; clone_size: few; j_call: TRBJ2-1; d_call: .; cdr3_nt: TGTGCCAGCAGCCATCCAGCGAGCTCCTACAATGAGCAGTTCTTC; cdr3_aa: CASSHPASSYNEQFF
v_call: TRBV5-1; clone_size: .; j_call: TRBJ1-5; d_call: TRBD1; cdr3_nt: TGCGCCAGCAGCTTGTGGACAGGGGCAAATCAGCCCCAGCATTTT; cdr3_aa: CASSLWTGANQPQHF
v_call: TRBV7-8; clone_size: many; j_call: TRBJ2-1; d_call: .; cdr3_nt: TGTGCCAGCAGCTCCCCCAATGAGCAGTTCTTC; cdr3_aa: CASSSPNEQFF
v_call: TRBV7-6; clone_size: .; j_call: TRBJ1-1; d_call: .; cdr3_nt: TGTGCCAGCAGCTCCCCCCGACAGCCTAAAGCTTTCTTT; cdr3_aa: CASSSPRQPKAFF
v_call: TRBV7-9; clone_size: few; j_call: TRBJ2-2; d_call: TRBD1; cdr3_nt: TGTGCCAGCAGCCATGGGGACAGCACCGGGGAGCTGTTTTTT; cdr3_aa: CASSHGDSTGELFF